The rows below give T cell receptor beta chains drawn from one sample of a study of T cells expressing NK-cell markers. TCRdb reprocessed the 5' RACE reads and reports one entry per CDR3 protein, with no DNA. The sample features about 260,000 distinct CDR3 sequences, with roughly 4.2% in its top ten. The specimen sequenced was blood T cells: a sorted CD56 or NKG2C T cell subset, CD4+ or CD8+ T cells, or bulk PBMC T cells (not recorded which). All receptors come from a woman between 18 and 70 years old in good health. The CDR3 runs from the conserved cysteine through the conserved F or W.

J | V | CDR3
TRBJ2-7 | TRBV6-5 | CASSYTRYRGYEQYF
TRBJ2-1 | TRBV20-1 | CSARDGGLAGVYNEQFF
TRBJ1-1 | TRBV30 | CAWRTGLNTEAFF
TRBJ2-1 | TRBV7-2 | CASSSRTISYNEQFF
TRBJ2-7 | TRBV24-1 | CATSDPNLYEQYF
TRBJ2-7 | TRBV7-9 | CASSLGTSGSVRYEQYF
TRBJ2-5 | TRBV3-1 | CASSQDTKTQYF
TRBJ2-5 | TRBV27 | CASSLAASGSLGEETQYF
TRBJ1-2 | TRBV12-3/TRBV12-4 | CASSHRGRNYGYTF
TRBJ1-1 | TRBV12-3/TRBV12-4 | CASHQGRLNTEAFF
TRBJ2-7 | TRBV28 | CASSLASGSSGYEQYF
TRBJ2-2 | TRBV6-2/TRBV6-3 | CASSTGLAVKWANTGELFF
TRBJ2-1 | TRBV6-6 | CASSYVGYNEQFF
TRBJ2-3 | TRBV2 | CASSEATSGSYVGTDTQYF
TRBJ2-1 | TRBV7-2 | CASSLSWDEQFF
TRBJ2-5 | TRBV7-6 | CASSLAGPRASPVF
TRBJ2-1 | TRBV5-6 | CASSFVNEQFF
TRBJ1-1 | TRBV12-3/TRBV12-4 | CASSSFMNTEAFF
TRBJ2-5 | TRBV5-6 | CASSLERGKETQYF
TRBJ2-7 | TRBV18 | CASSPGQFYEQYF
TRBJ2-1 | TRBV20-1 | CSASPAGQMYNEQFF
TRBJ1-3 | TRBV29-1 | CSVPPGVAGNTIYF
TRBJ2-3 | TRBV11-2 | CASSLGPKTDTQYF
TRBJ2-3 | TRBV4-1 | CASSQQTGGADTQYF
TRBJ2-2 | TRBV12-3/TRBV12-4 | CASSVDRGRTGELFF
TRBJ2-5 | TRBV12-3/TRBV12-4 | CASSPLRRETQYF
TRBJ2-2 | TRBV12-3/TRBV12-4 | CASSYRVSGTGELFF
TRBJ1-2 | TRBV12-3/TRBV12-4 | CASSVMGQDYGYTF
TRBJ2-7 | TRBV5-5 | CASSLRTTYEQYF
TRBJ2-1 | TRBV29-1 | CSVSSGFNEQFF
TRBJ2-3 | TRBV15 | CATSTGDRATDTQYF
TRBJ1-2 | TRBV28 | CLSQGRIYGYTF
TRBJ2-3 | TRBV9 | CASSVAAMTSGTDTQYF
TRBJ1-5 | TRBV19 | CASRPDRSGNQPQHF
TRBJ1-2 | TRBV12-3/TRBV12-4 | CASSRTRDREIYGYTF
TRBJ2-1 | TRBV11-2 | CASSPGRLAGTNEQFF
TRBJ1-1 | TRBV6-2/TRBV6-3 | CASSTRDRGRGEAFF
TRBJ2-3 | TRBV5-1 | CASSFPGTALSSTDTQYF
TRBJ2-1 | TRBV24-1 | CATSGLGWAGYNEQFF
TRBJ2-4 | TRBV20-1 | CSAGVIGGRAKNIQYF
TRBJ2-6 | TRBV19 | CASSISEPGANVLTF